The entry below gives a single T cell receptor (beta chain) sequence along with its context. It was with 60 Vbeta and 13 Jbeta primers that the PCR ran. Sequencing was performed with immunoSEQ multiplex PCR; in TCRdb, only in-frame clones are kept and a portion is missing. The table lists approximately 110,000 clones, more than 65% of them singletons. The data stem from a study of cytomegalovirus exposure and HLA in healthy donors. The germline V and J ends were trimmed by 1 base and 8 bases, with 14 bases remaining between them. In germline, CDR1 is KGHSY, CDR2 FQNENV. The CDR3 covers 14 residues. Source material: PBMCs. The receptor's source is a woman aged 30 to 39 in good health and CMV-seronegative. The J gene is TRBJ1-2, the V gene TRBV16; a possible D gene is TRBD1 (5 bases). CDR3 coding DNA: TGTGCCAGCAGCCAATATGAGGCAGGGAAAGGCTACACCTTC. It specifies CASSQYEAGKGYTF. The whole variable domain, remainder taken from reference TRBV16 and TRBJ1-2, is GEEVAQTPKHLVRGEGQKAKLYCAPIKGHSYVFWYQQVLKNEFKFLISFQNENVFDETGMPKERFSAKCLPNSPCSLEIQATKLEDSAVYFCASSQYEAGKGYTFGSGTRLTVV.